This T cell receptor beta chain emerged from a study of blood T cell repertoires in COVID-19. Trimming left V 5 bases short and J 7 bases short, with 21 bases between. CDR1 PRHDT and CDR2 FYEKMQ come from the germline V gene (reference sequence). The CDR3 totals 16 residues. The protocol was immunoSEQ multiplex PCR, while the TCRdb copy is restricted to in-frame clones and leaves out a portion. Here the sample spans some 290,000 clones, around 90% being singletons. Sequencing was carried out using peripheral blood. This TCR was recovered from a woman between 45 and 60 years old who had recovered from COVID-19. The chain carries TRBV13 and TRBJ2-1; D is possibly TRBD2 (5 bases). The CDR3 coding sequence is TGTGCCAGCAGCCACCGGAGGCTGTACCCGGGAAATGAGCAGTTCTTC. Its protein is CASSHRRLYPGNEQFF.